This TCR beta chain was identified during a study of cytomegalovirus exposure and HLA in healthy donors. Study-wide context: Across roughly 400 genotyped donors, roughly 80% landed in the Caucasian-associated ancestry cluster. General observations from the study: Previous analysis showed most TCR beta V segments were productive about 90% or about 30% of the time. Both high specificity and high sensitivity reportedly marked the classifier's diagnosis of cytomegalovirus status.

Germline loops: CDR1 SGHTA, CDR2 FQGNSA. The CDR3 is made up of 14 amino acids. V was pared by 1 base and J by 3 bases, with 10 bases between. On this clone: As yet, its antigen is unknown. Other DNA sequences in the same sample also yield this CDR3.

Amplification used 60 Vbeta primers and 13 Jbeta primers. Repertoires were generated with immunoSEQ multiplex PCR, while TCRdb's copy carries only in-frame clones and drops some. The sample gives some 150,000 clones, 80% of which show up once; about 4.3% is in the top ten. The chain has TRBV7-2 and TRBJ2-7; D is perhaps TRBD2 (5 bases). This TCR derives from a man aged 30 to 45 in good health and CMV-seronegative. Specimen: PBMCs. Here the CDR3 reads CASSLVGGDYEQYF. The CDR3, as DNA: TGTGCCAGCAGCTTAGTAGGAGGCGACTACGAGCAGTACTTC.